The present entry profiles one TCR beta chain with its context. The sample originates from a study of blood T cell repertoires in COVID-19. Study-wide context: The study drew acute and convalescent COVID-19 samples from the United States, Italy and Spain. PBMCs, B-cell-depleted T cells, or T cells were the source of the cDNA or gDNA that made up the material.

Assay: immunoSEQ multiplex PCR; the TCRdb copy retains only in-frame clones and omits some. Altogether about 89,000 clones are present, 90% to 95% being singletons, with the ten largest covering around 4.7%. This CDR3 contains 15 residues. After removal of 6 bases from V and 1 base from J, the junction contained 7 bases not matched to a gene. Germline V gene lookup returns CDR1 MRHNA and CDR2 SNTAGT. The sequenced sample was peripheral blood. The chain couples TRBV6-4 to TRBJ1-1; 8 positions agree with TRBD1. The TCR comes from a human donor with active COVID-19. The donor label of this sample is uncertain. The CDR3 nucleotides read TGTGCCAGCAGAGCGAAGGGGACAGGGAACACTGAAGCTTTCTTT. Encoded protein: CASRAKGTGNTEAFF.